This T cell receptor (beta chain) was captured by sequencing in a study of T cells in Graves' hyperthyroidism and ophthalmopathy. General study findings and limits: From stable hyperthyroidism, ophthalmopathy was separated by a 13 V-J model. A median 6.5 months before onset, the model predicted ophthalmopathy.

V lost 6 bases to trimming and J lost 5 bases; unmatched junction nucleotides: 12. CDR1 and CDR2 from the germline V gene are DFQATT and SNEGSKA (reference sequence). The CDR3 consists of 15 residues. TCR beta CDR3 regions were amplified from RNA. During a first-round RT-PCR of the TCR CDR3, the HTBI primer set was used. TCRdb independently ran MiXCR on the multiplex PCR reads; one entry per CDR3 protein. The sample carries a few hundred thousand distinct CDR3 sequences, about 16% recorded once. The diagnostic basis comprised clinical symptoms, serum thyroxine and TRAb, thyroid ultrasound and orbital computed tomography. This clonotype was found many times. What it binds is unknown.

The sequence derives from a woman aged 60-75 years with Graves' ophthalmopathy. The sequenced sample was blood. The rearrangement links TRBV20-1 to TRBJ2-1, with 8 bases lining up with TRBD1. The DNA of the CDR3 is TGCAGTGCCCCACCCCGGACAGGGATGAACAATGAGCAGTTCTTC. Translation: CSAPPRTGMNNEQFF.